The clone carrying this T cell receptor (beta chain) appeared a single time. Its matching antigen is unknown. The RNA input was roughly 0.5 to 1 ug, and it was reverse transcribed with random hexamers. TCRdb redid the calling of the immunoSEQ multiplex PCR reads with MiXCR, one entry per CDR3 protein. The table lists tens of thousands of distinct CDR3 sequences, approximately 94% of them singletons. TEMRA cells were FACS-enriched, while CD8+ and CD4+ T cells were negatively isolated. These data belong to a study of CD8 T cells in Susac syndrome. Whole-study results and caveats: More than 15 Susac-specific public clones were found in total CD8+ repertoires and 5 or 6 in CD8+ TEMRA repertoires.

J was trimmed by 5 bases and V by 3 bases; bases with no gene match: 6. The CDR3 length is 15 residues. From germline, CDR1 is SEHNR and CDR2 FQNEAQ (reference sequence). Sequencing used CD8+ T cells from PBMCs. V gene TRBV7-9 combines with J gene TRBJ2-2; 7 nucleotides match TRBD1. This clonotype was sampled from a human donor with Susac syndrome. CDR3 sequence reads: CASSFNRGGTGELFF. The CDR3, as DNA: TGTGCCAGCAGCTTTAACAGGGGTGGTACCGGGGAGCTGTTTTTT.